The sequence of this T cell receptor (beta chain) was determined in a study of blood T cell repertoires in COVID-19 (dated by TCRdb to the early 2020s). General notes on the study: Collaborator samples came from the United States, Italy and Spain and covered acute and convalescent phases of COVID-19. The repertoires were released in a freely available public database meant as a resource for research on the immune response to SARS-CoV-2. The dataset comprised deeply sampled blood TCRbeta repertoires from subjects exposed to, actively infected with, or recovered from COVID-19. Samples were obtained from the ongoing ImmuneRACE study (first 160 participants) and from over 1,000 subjects provided by 6 global collaborators. A de-identified subject ID, COVID-19 status, age in years and sex were almost always included in the sample metadata. Where available, HLA class I and class II types were taken from metadata supplied by the sample provider and were not determined by assay-based typing. The prospective study material was composed of cDNA or gDNA derived from T cells, B-cell-depleted T cells, or PBMCs.

Study-wide findings and limitations: How much clinical and demographic metadata was included differed by source and by participant, and the metadata was provided uncurated.

As concerns this clone: It lacks a known antigen. It has no much larger one-base neighbor in the sample; base qualities were not kept.

The germline ends are 12 bases apart after V is trimmed by 7 bases and J by 3 bases. Counted from cysteine to phenylalanine, this CDR3 has 13 amino acids. Only the CDR3 part of the read is kept: 39 bases, read in frame from the first base. TCRbeta CDR3 regions were amplified from genomic DNA using the immunoSEQ Assay, a bias-controlled multiplex PCR. The original pipeline was this. The number of nucleated cells in each sample was estimated from the amplification of reference gene primers within the assay. To quantify the absolute abundance of each unique TCRbeta CDR3 rearrangement, sequence reads were collapsed and filtered. For each sample, productive Simpson clonality was calculated by taking the square root of Simpson's diversity index across productive rearrangements. TCRdb holds this immuneACCESS table with in-frame rearrangements only. Some clones are missing; in checked studies, unresolved V genes explain under half, and the rest has no known cause. For V, J and clone size, that table is used; D and trimming come from the DNA. The sample records around 300,000 clones, 90% of which are singletons. The ten largest clones add up to around 4.3% of the sample.

Participants in the prospective study were aged about 18 to 89 years, lived in over 20 United States geographic areas, and enrolled through a virtual design. In the prospective study, cohorts were assigned on the basis of participant-reported clinical history obtained from a screening survey and a study questionnaire. Mobile phlebotomists in the prospective study collected whole blood, serum and a nasopharyngeal or oropharyngeal swab from every participant. Over an approximately 2-month period, participants in the prospective study had the option of providing additional blood draws and questionnaires. Blood samples from the prospective study were shipped frozen or at room temperature prior to DNA extraction.

The sequencing input was PBMCs or T cells enriched from blood (not recorded which). The chain couples TRBV12-3 or TRBV12-4 to TRBJ1-1; TRBD1 could be the D gene, as 5 bases match. The TCR originated in a woman aged 18 to 35 with acute COVID-19. CDR3 region: CASTFTTDTEAFF. The nucleotide sequence reads TGTGCCAGCACCTTTACGACAGACACTGAAGCTTTCTTT.